Listed below are T cell receptor beta chains from one sample, sequenced in a study of blood T cell repertoires in COVID-19. Sequenced by immunoSEQ multiplex PCR; TCRdb stores in-frame clones only, minus some. The sample shows fewer than 250,000 clones, about 83% of them seen only once. Sequenced input: peripheral blood. These receptors were obtained from a woman between 50 and 59 years old with active or convalescent COVID-19. CDR3s include the opening cysteine and the closing phenylalanine or tryptophan. Fields, in order: D gene, J gene, V gene, clone size, CDR3 DNA, CDR3 protein. A D gene is named only where the DNA matches it firmly. Expanded clones get a size class; other rows say once, few or many, or leave the size out.

d_call: -; j_call: TRBJ2-5; v_call: TRBV19; clone_size: -; cdr3_nt: TGTGCCAGTAGTATTCCTAGGGGAAGGGAGACCCAGTACTTC; cdr3_aa: CASSIPRGRETQYF
d_call: -; j_call: TRBJ1-2; v_call: TRBV12-2; clone_size: -; cdr3_nt: TGTGCAAGTCGCTTAGAAGACAGGGGGCAGAATGGCTACACCTTC; cdr3_aa: CASRLEDRGQNGYTF
d_call: -; j_call: TRBJ1-5; v_call: TRBV6-1; clone_size: -; cdr3_nt: TGTGCCAGCAGTGAAGATACAGGGTCCGGTCAGCCCCAGCATTTT; cdr3_aa: CASSEDTGSGQPQHF
d_call: TRBD1; j_call: TRBJ2-3; v_call: TRBV3-1/TRBV3-2; clone_size: -; cdr3_nt: TGTGCCAGCAGCTCCCGGGACAGGATGTCAGATACGCAGTATTTT; cdr3_aa: CASSSRDRMSDTQYF
d_call: -; j_call: TRBJ1-1; v_call: TRBV12-5; clone_size: -; cdr3_nt: TGTGCTAGTGGCCCACCGGGGGGGGGTGGCACTGAAGCTTTCTTT; cdr3_aa: CASGPPGGGGTEAFF
d_call: TRBD1; j_call: TRBJ2-3; v_call: TRBV6-5; clone_size: -; cdr3_nt: TGTGCCAGCGCCGGGACAGGGACAGATACGCAGTATTTT; cdr3_aa: CASAGTGTDTQYF
d_call: -; j_call: TRBJ1-1; v_call: TRBV15; clone_size: -; cdr3_nt: TGTGCCACCAGCAGAGACCCCCGGGGTCAGAGCACTGAAGCTTTCTTT; cdr3_aa: CATSRDPRGQSTEAFF
d_call: -; j_call: TRBJ1-4; v_call: TRBV9; clone_size: -; cdr3_nt: TGTGCCAGCAGCGTAGGGGGCAGGGGCAATGAAAAACTGTTTTTT; cdr3_aa: CASSVGGRGNEKLFF
d_call: -; j_call: TRBJ1-1; v_call: TRBV3-1/TRBV3-2; clone_size: once; cdr3_nt: TGTGCCAGCAGTAAACAGGGTGGTACTGAAGCTTTCTTT; cdr3_aa: CASSKQGGTEAFF
d_call: -; j_call: TRBJ2-5; v_call: TRBV11-2; clone_size: once; cdr3_nt: TGTGCCAGCAGCTCGGTGCGGGCGGACCGGACCCAGTACTTC; cdr3_aa: CASSSVRADRTQYF
d_call: TRBD1; j_call: TRBJ1-3; v_call: TRBV11-2; clone_size: -; cdr3_nt: TGTGCCAGCAGCTTAGGACAGGGTTCGGCCGGAAACACCATATATTTT; cdr3_aa: CASSLGQGSAGNTIYF
d_call: -; j_call: TRBJ2-7; v_call: TRBV5-1; clone_size: -; cdr3_nt: TGCGCCAGCAACTCGGGTGATTCGAGCTCCTACGAGCAGTACTTC; cdr3_aa: CASNSGDSSSYEQYF
d_call: -; j_call: TRBJ1-3; v_call: TRBV28; clone_size: -; cdr3_nt: TGTGCCAGCAGTTTAACAGCTGGAAACACCATATATTTT; cdr3_aa: CASSLTAGNTIYF
d_call: -; j_call: TRBJ1-1; v_call: TRBV5-1; clone_size: -; cdr3_nt: TGCGCCAGCAGCCCGCGGGGGTTGAGGAACACTGAAGCTTTCTTT; cdr3_aa: CASSPRGLRNTEAFF
d_call: -; j_call: TRBJ2-4; v_call: TRBV10-2; clone_size: -; cdr3_nt: TGCGCCAGCAGTGAGGCGGGACTAGCCAAAAACATTCAGTACTTC; cdr3_aa: CASSEAGLAKNIQYF
d_call: -; j_call: TRBJ1-4; v_call: TRBV4-1; clone_size: -; cdr3_nt: TGCGCCAGCAGCTTCCAAGATGCAGGGTTTAATGAAAAACTGTTTTTT; cdr3_aa: CASSFQDAGFNEKLFF